The T cell receptor beta chain under discussion was sequenced for a study of kidney transplant recipient with SARS-CoV-2 infection. TCRdb passed the reads through MiXCR, listing each CDR3 protein once. This sample has 200,000 to 300,000 distinct CDR3 sequences; roughly 26% occur once, and the top ten carry less than 8.5%. This CDR3 comprises 12 residues. Trimming took off 3 bases at V and 8 bases at J, with 7 bases between the two ends. The table lists this clonotype with many counts. This receptor was obtained from a male patient in his thirties who had COVID-19 and was a kidney transplant recipient. Some T cells may have originated in the graft donor. The chain carries TRBV12-3 or TRBV12-4 and TRBJ2-2; unclear D gene. This specimen consisted of a blood sample, obtained at baseline and on day 111 from a kidney transplant recipient. Here the CDR3 DNA reads TGTGCCAGCAGTTTTTTTACAGGGGAGCTGTTTTTT. The encoded protein is CASSFFTGELFF.